This T cell receptor (beta chain) comes out of a study of beta chain features in type 1 diabetes. Study details: Cell yields, gender and age were comparable in patients and healthy donors.

The germline V gene has CDR1 SNHLY and CDR2 FYNNEI. V was shortened by 4 bases and J by 2 bases, with 5 bases between the two germline ends. The CDR3 covers 12 residues. Concerning this clone itself: As yet, its antigen is unknown.

Expressed TCRB transcripts were sequenced after all isolated RNA was converted to cDNA. Method: immunoSEQ multiplex PCR; TCRdb's copy keeps in-frame clones and lacks some. The sample lists some 360,000 clones, around a tenth occurring once. Averaging approximately 0.11 L, one heparinised blood draw was given by each donor. Cells sorted by CD45RO/CCR7/CD25/CD127/CD95/CD27 comprised CD4+ naive, central memory, regulatory and stem cell-like memory cells. Notes on the study in general: Shortening of TCRB CDR3s, moderate but significant, appeared in all four CD4+ subsets of Type 1 diabetes patients.

Source material: central memory CD4+ T cells from blood. The chain uses TRBV2 and TRBJ2-5; no reliable D call. This TCR derives from a man aged 25 to 40 with type 1 diabetes. The CDR3 loop is CASSVEQETQYF. The DNA of the CDR3 is TGTGCCAGCAGTGTAGAGCAAGAGACCCAGTACTTC. The full variable domain, in which reference TRBV2 and TRBJ2-5 provide the parts outside the CDR3, is EPEVTQTPSHQVTQMGQEVILRCVPISNHLYFYWYRQILGQKVEFLVSFYNNEISEKSEIFDDQFSVERPDGSNFTLKIRSTKLEDSAMYFCASSVEQETQYFGPGTRLLVL.